This passage covers 32 T cell receptor beta chains from one sample sequenced in a study of blood T cell repertoires in COVID-19. Produced via immunoSEQ multiplex PCR; TCRdb's table is partial and in-frame only. The data show some 120,000 clones, around three quarters seen once. Sequences were obtained from peripheral blood. Receptors originate from a woman between 65 and 79 years old with acute or convalescent COVID-19.

This clone has a count of ten or more. The rearrangement links TRBV27 to TRBJ2-1; 8 positions match TRBD1. The junction had 3 bases not matched to a gene; V was cut back by 6 bases and J by 2 bases. The CDR3 runs 14 residues. Germline-derived CDR1 and CDR2 are MNHEY and SMNVEV (reference sequence). As DNA, the CDR3 is TGTGCCAGCAGGGACAGGGACCCCTACAATGAGCAGTTCTTC. Translation: CASRDRDPYNEQFF.

V gene TRBV19 combines with J gene TRBJ1-2; 8 bases match TRBD1. In germline, CDR1 is LNHDA, CDR2 SQIVND (reference sequence). Trimming removed 8 bases from V and 5 bases from J; junction bases left unmatched: 4. The CDR3 extends over 12 amino acids. CDR3 DNA: TGTGCCAGTGACAGGGGAGGATATGGCTACACCTTC. Translation gives CASDRGGYGYTF.

The table lists this clone with many counts. The chain carries TRBV18 and TRBJ1-1; maybe TRBD1 (6 bases). The germline V gene encodes CDR1 KGHSH and CDR2 LQKENI. Trimming removed 5 bases at V and 10 bases at J, with 8 bases between. The CDR3 loop spans 10 amino acids. CDR3 residues: CASSTDRAFF. As DNA, the CDR3 is TGTGCCAGCTCAACGGACAGAGCTTTCTTT.

The rearrangement uses TRBV29-1 and TRBJ2-7, with TRBD2 matching 12 bases. This CDR3 comprises 13 residues. J was trimmed by 6 bases and V by 4 bases; bases with no gene match: 4. Germline-derived CDR1 and CDR2 are SQVTM and ANQGSEA. The CDR3 bases are TGCAGCGTTGGTACTAGCGGGAGGACCGAGCAGTACTTC. Protein product: CSVGTSGRTEQYF.

The count of this clone is one. The CDR3 reads CASSIGGEQFF. In DNA form, the CDR3 reads TGTGCCAGTAGTATCGGCGGGGAGCAGTTCTTC. V is TRBV19 and J is TRBJ2-1; D is perhaps TRBD2 (5 bases). CDR1 is LNHDA and CDR2 is SQIVND in the germline V gene (reference sequence). The CDR3 sequence is 11 residues long. The germline V and J ends were trimmed by 3 bases and 10 bases, with 7 bases remaining between them.

The chain couples TRBV5-4 to TRBJ1-6; 10 bases agree with TRBD1. The CDR3 consists of 15 residues. J lost 7 bases, V lost 0 bases, and 1 base had no gene match. CDR1 and CDR2 (germline): SGHNT, YYREEE (reference sequence). In DNA form, the CDR3 reads TGTGCCAGCAGCTTGGGGACAGGGGGGAATTCACCCCTCCACTTT. Its translation is CASSLGTGGNSPLHF.

The chain joins TRBV18 to TRBJ2-7, with 10 bases fitting TRBD2. Germline V gene lookup returns CDR1 KGHSH and CDR2 LQKENI. V shed 4 bases and J 6 bases; nucleotides not matched to a gene: 9. This CDR3 contains 15 residues. CDR3 region: CASSLDASGRSEQYF. The CDR3, as DNA: TGTGCCAGCTCACTGGACGCTAGCGGGAGAAGCGAGCAGTACTTC.

The chain employs TRBV5-1 and TRBJ1-4; D might be TRBD1 (5 bases). CDR1 and CDR2 from the germline V gene are SGHRS and YFSETQ. The CDR3 sequence is 15 residues long. V gave up 1 base and J gave up 8 bases, with 15 bases separating them. The CDR3 DNA is TGCGCCAGCAGCTTGCTGGGGGGGGAAGGAGAAAAACTGTTTTTT. The encoded protein is CASSLLGGEGEKLFF.

This clone was seen only a few times. The chain couples TRBV19 to TRBJ2-3; 9 bases are shared with TRBD2. After removal of 5 bases from V and 0 bases from J, the junction contained 9 bases not matched to a gene. The CDR3 runs 17 residues. Germline CDR1 and CDR2: LNHDA and SQIVND (reference sequence). The CDR3 nucleotides are TGTGCCAGTAGTTCCCTCACGCGGGGGGGAAGCACAGATACGCAGTATTTT. Amino acid sequence: CASSSLTRGGSTDTQYF. The full variable domain, in which reference TRBV19 and TRBJ2-3 provide the parts outside the CDR3, is DGGITQSPKYLFRKEGQNVTLSCEQNLNHDAMYWYRQDPGQGLRLIYYSQIVNDFQKGDIAEGYSVSREKKESFPLTVTSAQKNPTAFYLCASSSLTRGGSTDTQYFGPGTRLTVL.

Many counts were recorded for this clone. In nucleotides, the CDR3 is TGTGCCAGCAGCCAAGCATGGACAGGGGGGAACACTGAAGCTTTCTTT. Amino acid sequence: CASSQAWTGGNTEAFF. This chain joins TRBV14 and TRBJ1-1; 10 bases match TRBD1. Germline trimming cut 1 base from V and 1 base from J; bases unmatched to any gene: 3. Germline V CDR1 and CDR2: SGHDN, FVKESK. This CDR3 spans 16 amino acids. The full variable domain, completed using reference TRBV14 and TRBJ1-1, is EAGVTQFPSHSVIEKGQTVTLRCDPISGHDNLYWYRRVMGKEIKFLLHFVKESKQDESGMPNNRFLAERTGGTYSTLKVQPAELEDSGVYFCASSQAWTGGNTEAFFGQGTRLTVV.

The chain joins TRBV6-5 to TRBJ2-1; a possible D gene is TRBD1 (5 bases). V was cut by 5 bases and J by 8 bases, with 10 bases left in between. The CDR3 totals 12 residues. The germline V gene encodes CDR1 MNHEY and CDR2 SVGAGI. CDR3 loop: CASSPQGDEQFF. In DNA, the CDR3 is TGTGCCAGCAGTCCTCAGGGCGATGAGCAGTTCTTC.

The chain joins TRBV10-3 to TRBJ2-3, with TRBD2 matching over 8 bases. V shed 2 bases and J 0 bases; nucleotides not matched to a gene: 1. Germline CDR1 reads ENHRY; CDR2 reads SYGVKD. The CDR3 has 15 amino acids. The CDR3 DNA sequence: TGTGCCATCAGTGAGACTAGCGGCAGCACAGATACGCAGTATTTT. This codes for CAISETSGSTDTQYF.

The sample holds a few counts of this clone. This chain joins TRBV5-5 and TRBJ2-2, with a weak D call TRBD2 (7 bases). Germline V gene data show CDR1 as SGHKS and CDR2 as YYEKEE (reference sequence). CDR3 length: 15 amino acids. With 1 base removed from V and 6 bases from J, the gap between germline ends came to 13 bases. Here the CDR3 reads CASSLRGAPSGELFF. CDR3 coding DNA: TGTGCCAGCAGCTTGCGGGGGGCCCCATCCGGGGAGCTGTTTTTT.

This chain connects TRBV7-2 to TRBJ1-1; D gene unclear. CDR1 is SGHTA, CDR2 FQGNSA, per germline. CDR3 size: 13 residues. Trimming stripped 2 bases from V and 5 bases from J, with 9 bases between. In DNA form, the CDR3 reads TGTGCCAGCAGCTTAAAGTCTACGACTGAAGCTTTCTTT. Translating gives CASSLKSTTEAFF.

This clone appeared many times. The rearrangement links TRBV6-1 to TRBJ2-7; D perhaps matches TRBD2 (6 bases). V shed 0 bases and J shed 7 bases, with 13 bases lying between them. Per the germline V gene, CDR1 is MNHNS and CDR2 is SASEGT. The CDR3 runs to 14 residues. CDR3 DNA: TGTGCCAGCAGTGAAGCGGGAGGCTCCTTTGAGCAGTACTTC. This gives the protein CASSEAGGSFEQYF.

J is TRBJ2-1 and V is TRBV2, with 7 bases matching TRBD2. Trimming removed 8 bases from V and 15 bases from J; junction bases left unmatched: 7. This CDR3 comprises 10 residues. Germline V gene data show CDR1 as SNHLY and CDR2 as FYNNEI. The CDR3 DNA reads as TGTGCCAGCGGGCGGGAGTGGCGGTTCTTC. Protein product: CASGREWRFF.

The chain links TRBV2 to TRBJ1-6; D is possibly TRBD1 (5 bases). V was cut by 7 bases and J by 6 bases, with 16 bases left in between. The CDR3 has 15 residues. The germline CDR1 and CDR2 sequences are SNHLY and FYNNEI. Written as DNA, the CDR3 is TGTGCCAGCACTGGGGAAGGGGTCGGTAATTCACCCCTCCACTTT. Translating gives CASTGEGVGNSPLHF.

The rearrangement links TRBV5-4 to TRBJ2-1; 7 bases are a match to TRBD1. Germline V CDR1 and CDR2: SGHNT, YYREEE (reference sequence). The CDR3 runs to 13 residues. With V trimmed by 8 bases and J by 6 bases, 8 bases remained unmatched. CDR3 DNA: TGTGCCAGTTCTAGACAGGGATTCAATGAGCAGTTCTTC. This encodes CASSRQGFNEQFF.

This chain uses TRBV7-9 with TRBJ2-1; 13 bases line up with TRBD2. This CDR3 has 14 amino acids. Germline lookup yields CDR1 SEHNR and CDR2 FQNEAQ (reference sequence). V lost 5 bases to trimming and J lost 15 bases; unmatched junction nucleotides: 10. CDR3 sequence reads: CASSQTGTSGIMFF. In nucleotides, the CDR3 is TGTGCCAGCAGCCAAACCGGGACTAGCGGGATAATGTTCTTC. Full variable domain (outside the CDR3, taken from reference TRBV7-9 and TRBJ2-1): DTGVSQNPRHKITKRGQNVTFRCDPISEHNRLYWYRQTLGQGPEFLTYFQNEAQLEKSRLLSDRFSAERPKGSFSTLEIQRTEQGDSAMYLCASSQTGTSGIMFFGPGTRLTVL.

This chain links TRBV30 with TRBJ1-2, with a weak D call TRBD1 (5 bases). The length of the CDR3 is 14 residues. V shed 4 bases and J shed 0 bases, with 12 bases lying between them. Germline values: CDR1 GTSNPN, CDR2 SVGIG (reference sequence). The CDR3, as DNA: TGTGCCTGGAAGAAGGACACAGCTAACTATGGCTACACCTTC. It codes for CAWKKDTANYGYTF.

This clone was seen a single time. This chain uses TRBV6-1 with TRBJ1-4; D gene ambiguous. Germline assignment: CDR1 MNHNS and CDR2 SASEGT. V shed 2 bases and J shed 16 bases, with 11 bases lying between them. The CDR3 runs 11 residues. The CDR3 coding sequence is TGTGCCAGCAGTGAATGGGAGGGCCAGTTTTTT. Protein product: CASSEWEGQFF.

The V gene is TRBV19, the J gene TRBJ2-5; 10 bases align to TRBD2. The CDR3 totals 15 residues. V gave up 3 bases and J gave up 6 bases; unmatched junction bases: 7. The germline gives CDR1 LNHDA, CDR2 SQIVND (reference sequence). The chain's CDR3 is CASSMSLAGVKTQYF. As DNA, the CDR3 is TGTGCCAGTAGTATGTCGCTAGCGGGGGTCAAGACCCAGTACTTC.

This clone was counted between two and nine times. This CDR3 reads CASTDIGGYTF. CDR3 nucleotides: TGTGCCAGTACGGACATAGGTGGCTACACCTTC. J is TRBJ1-2 and V is TRBV19; possible D gene TRBD1, 5 bases. Germline V gives CDR1 LNHDA, CDR2 SQIVND (reference sequence). The CDR3 has 11 amino acids. Trimming took off 7 bases at V and 7 bases at J, with 10 bases between the two ends.

The chain joins TRBV6-5 to TRBJ2-5; 9 bases fit TRBD1. CDR3 length equals 14 residues. Trimming removed 7 bases from V and 2 bases from J; junction bases left unmatched: 5. Germline lookup yields CDR1 MNHEY and CDR2 SVGAGI. The CDR3 protein is CASKKGQGQETQYF. CDR3 bases: TGTGCCAGCAAAAAGGGACAGGGTCAAGAGACCCAGTACTTC.

This clone showed up just a few times. This chain uses TRBV29-1 with TRBJ1-2; D possibly corresponds to TRBD1 (5 bases). The CDR3 loop spans 15 amino acids. The germline V gene has CDR1 SQVTM and CDR2 ANQGSEA. Trimming shortened V by 2 bases and J by 0 bases, and 13 bases separated the two germline ends. In nucleotides, the CDR3 is TGCAGCGTTGAATACTCAGGGATCACTAACTATGGCTACACCTTC. Its translation: CSVEYSGITNYGYTF.

The rearrangement uses TRBV9 and TRBJ1-1; 8 positions agree with TRBD1. J gave up 1 base and V 3 bases, and 8 bases lay outside the gene matches. Germline CDR1 SGDLS, CDR2 YYNGEE. The CDR3 is 16 residues long. The CDR3 DNA sequence: TGTGCCAGCAGCGCAGGAATAGGACAGGGGAACACTGAAGCTTTCTTT. Amino acid sequence: CASSAGIGQGNTEAFF.

The chain carries TRBV29-1 and TRBJ2-5; TRBD1 might be the D (6 bases). Germline V gene sequence: CDR1 SQVTM, CDR2 ANQGSEA. The CDR3 contains 13 residues. V lost 5 bases, J lost 2 bases, and 12 bases lay in between. The CDR3 DNA reads as TGCAGCGTTCTAGGGACAAGACAAGAGACCCAGTACTTC. Translation gives CSVLGTRQETQYF.

The sample holds a few counts of this clone. The rearrangement joins TRBV30 to TRBJ2-7; 8 nucleotides align to TRBD2. The J segment lost 6 bases and the V segment lost 0 bases, leaving 10 bases of the junction unmatched. The CDR3 totals 15 residues. Germline V gene sequence: CDR1 GTSNPN, CDR2 SVGIG (reference sequence). Here the CDR3 reads CAWSVLGLAGSEQYF. For the CDR3, the DNA is TGTGCCTGGAGTGTACTAGGACTAGCAGGATCCGAGCAGTACTTC.

The table lists this clone with a few counts. The chain uses TRBV7-9 and TRBJ2-1, with D possibly TRBD1 on 5 matching bases. Germline-derived CDR1 and CDR2 are SEHNR and FQNEAQ (reference sequence). Deletions cut 2 bases from V and 6 bases from J, with 8 bases between. This CDR3 has 13 amino acids. The CDR3 nucleotides are TGTGCCAGCAGCTTATCAGGGTCCAATGAGCAGTTCTTC. Translating it yields CASSLSGSNEQFF.

In DNA, the CDR3 is TGTGCCAGCAGCTTCTTAGGCGGGAGCTACAATGAGCAGTTCTTC. Its protein product is CASSFLGGSYNEQFF. The chain uses TRBV11-3 and TRBJ2-1; 7 bases match TRBD2. Looked up from germline, CDR1 is SGHNT and CDR2 is YENEEA. V shed 3 bases and J 3 bases; nucleotides not matched to a gene: 5. The CDR3 runs to 15 residues.

The chain joins TRBV11-2 to TRBJ1-3, with D possibly TRBD1 on 6 matching bases. V lost 4 bases and J 11 bases, leaving 12 bases between the germline ends. There are 12 residues in the CDR3. Germline CDR1 SGHAT, CDR2 FQNNGV. The CDR3 DNA follows: TGTGCCAGCAGCTCCGGGACATCCGCCATATATTTT. This codes for CASSSGTSAIYF.

The genes are TRBV18 and TRBJ2-5; D gene ambiguous. The ends were cut back, 2 bases at V and 2 bases at J, with 6 bases in the middle. The CDR3 is made up of 13 amino acids. Germline V gene sequence: CDR1 KGHSH, CDR2 LQKENI. CDR3: CASSPGTQETQYF. The CDR3 nucleotides are TGTGCCAGCTCACCAGGCACGCAAGAGACCCAGTACTTC.